Following are 25 T cell receptor beta chains from one sample sequenced in a study of cytomegalovirus exposure and HLA in healthy donors. Primers included in the PCR were 60 Vbeta and 13 Jbeta primers. The method was immunoSEQ multiplex PCR; TCRdb's version includes in-frame clones alone and lacks a portion of them. The repertoire holds 150,000 to 200,000 clones, with roughly three quarters as singletons. The sample consisted of PBMCs. The receptors were gathered from a male donor in good health and CMV-seronegative.

This rearrangement joins TRBV15 to TRBJ2-5; D is unclear. The CDR3 covers 15 residues. V lost 0 bases, J lost 2 bases, and 10 bases lay in between. The germline CDR1 and CDR2 sequences are LNHNV and YYDKDF (reference sequence). The CDR3 bases are TGTGCCACCAGCAGAGAGGCGAACGGGCAAGAGACCCAGTACTTC. Encoded protein: CATSREANGQETQYF.

The chain recombines TRBV28 with TRBJ1-2; 8 bases fit TRBD1. Trimming took 4 bases from V and 1 from J; bases not matched to a gene: 2. The germline V gene encodes CDR1 MDHEN and CDR2 SYDVKM. CDR3 size: 14 residues. CDR3 nucleotides: TGTGCCAGCAGTTCGGGACAGGATAACTATGGCTACACCTTC. Encoded protein: CASSSGQDNYGYTF.

The V call is TRBV6-1, the J call TRBJ1-5, with D uncertain. V lost 7 bases to trimming and J lost 2 bases, with 12 bases between them. Germline CDR1 MNHNS, CDR2 SASEGT. The CDR3 runs to 14 residues. CDR3 amino acids: CASTLLRGNQPQHF. CDR3 sequence (DNA): TGTGCCAGCACCTTACTGAGGGGCAATCAGCCCCAGCATTTT.

The CDR3 is CASSFEGPRRADTQYF. For the CDR3, the DNA is TGTGCCAGCAGTTTTGAGGGCCCGCGGCGGGCAGATACGCAGTATTTT. The V and J genes are TRBV2 and TRBJ2-3; D may be TRBD2 (5 bases). The CDR3 has 16 amino acids. Germline CDR1 reads SNHLY; CDR2 reads FYNNEI. The V end was cut by 5 bases, the J end by 4 bases, with 19 bases between.

The V and J genes are TRBV4-1 and TRBJ1-3; possibly TRBD1 for D (5 bases). CDR1 MGHRA and CDR2 YSYEKL come from the germline V gene. The CDR3 spans 14 residues. Trimming pared 5 bases from V and 3 bases from J, leaving 11 bases between. CDR3 protein: CASSSRQIGNTIYF. CDR3 bases: TGCGCCAGCAGCTCGAGACAGATTGGAAACACCATATATTTT.

The chain links TRBV28 to TRBJ2-2, with 11 bases matching TRBD2. With V trimmed by 5 bases and J by 6 bases, 8 bases remained unmatched. Germline V gives CDR1 MDHEN, CDR2 SYDVKM. This CDR3 is built from 16 residues. CDR3 nucleotides: TGTGCCAGCAGTCGTACTAGCGGGAGAGGCCCCGGGGAGCTGTTTTTT. This codes for CASSRTSGRGPGELFF. The whole variable domain, remainder taken from reference TRBV28 and TRBJ2-2, is DVKVTQSSRYLVKRTGEKVFLECVQDMDHENMFWYRQDPGLGLRLIYFSYDVKMKEKGDIPEGYSVSREKKERFSLILESASTNQTSMYLCASSRTSGRGPGELFFGEGSRLTVL.

The chain links TRBV27 to TRBJ1-2, with D possibly being TRBD1 (6 bases). Germline V gene lookup returns CDR1 MNHEY and CDR2 SMNVEV (reference sequence). The CDR3 has 14 residues. The V end was cut by 5 bases, the J end by 4 bases, with 14 bases between. CDR3 protein: CASSPRRGGYGYTF. The CDR3 DNA reads as TGTGCCAGCAGTCCCCGGAGAGGGGGCTATGGCTACACCTTC.

The chain combines TRBV5-1 with TRBJ2-5; TRBD1 matches 11 bases. Germline CDR1 and CDR2: SGHRS and YFSETQ. The CDR3 extends over 16 amino acids. With V trimmed by 4 bases and J by 1 base, 6 bases remained unmatched. In nucleotides, the CDR3 is TGCGCCAGCAGCCTCGGGACAGGGGGGCTCCAAGAGACCCAGTACTTC. Protein product: CASSLGTGGLQETQYF. Supplemented by reference TRBV5-1 and TRBJ2-5, the full variable domain reads KAGVTQTPRYLIKTRGQQVTLSCSPISGHRSVSWYQQTPGQGLQFLFEYFSETQRNKGNFPGRFSGRQFSNSRSEMNVSTLELGDSALYLCASSLGTGGLQETQYFGPGTRLLVL.

The V call is TRBV19, the J call TRBJ1-5, with 8 nucleotides matching TRBD1. The CDR3 runs 15 residues. V trimming: 3 bases; J trimming: 5 bases; junction bases outside the gene matches: 6. Germline assignment: CDR1 LNHDA and CDR2 SQIVND (reference sequence). The CDR3 loop reads CASSMTGASDQPQHF. The CDR3 DNA reads TGTGCCAGTAGTATGACAGGGGCGAGCGATCAGCCCCAGCATTTT. Variable domain in full (rest from reference TRBV19 and TRBJ1-5): DGGITQSPKYLFRKEGQNVTLSCEQNLNHDAMYWYRQDPGQGLRLIYYSQIVNDFQKGDIAEGYSVSREKKESFPLTVTSAQKNPTAFYLCASSMTGASDQPQHFGDGTRLSIL.

The rearrangement uses TRBV7-8 and TRBJ2-5; 9 bases line up with TRBD1. Looked up from germline, CDR1 is SGHVS and CDR2 is FQNEAQ. The CDR3 spans 16 residues. J gave up 7 bases and V 1 base, and 10 bases lay outside the gene matches. DNA of the CDR3: TGTGCCAGCAGCTTAGGCCCGGGACAGGGTCTAGGGACCCAGTACTTC. It codes for CASSLGPGQGLGTQYF.

The gene calls are TRBV6-5 and TRBJ2-2; 8 bases match TRBD1. The J segment lost 4 bases and the V segment lost 5 bases, leaving 6 bases of the junction unmatched. The CDR3 sequence is 15 residues long. CDR1 and CDR2 (germline): MNHEY, SVGAGI. The CDR3 DNA reads as TGTGCCAGCAGTAAGGACAGGGTCCCCACCGGGGAGCTGTTTTTT. This translates into CASSKDRVPTGELFF.

This clone was counted only a few times. The chain recombines TRBV2 with TRBJ1-1; TRBD1 matches 7 bases. Germline CDR1 reads SNHLY; CDR2 reads FYNNEI. CDR3 length equals 14 residues. Unmatched junction bases numbered 5, after V lost 3 bases and J lost 4 bases. Here the CDR3 reads CASSENRGGTEAFF. The DNA of the CDR3 is TGTGCCAGCAGTGAGAACAGGGGAGGCACTGAAGCTTTCTTT.

Comments on this clone: Germline is not matched at one junction end, which may reflect a read error. The gene calls are TRBV29-1 and TRBJ2-1; 11 bases match TRBD2. The CDR3 length is 12 residues. CDR1 is SQVTM, CDR2 ANQGSEA, per germline. The chain's CDR3 is CRGTSGYNEQFF. CDR3 coding DNA: TGTCGCGGGACTAGCGGCTACAATGAGCAGTTCTTC.

The chain links TRBV7-9 to TRBJ1-6, with TRBD1 identical over 7 bases. This CDR3 comprises 14 residues. Germline V lookup: CDR1 SEHNR, CDR2 FQNEAQ (reference sequence). Trimming cost V 7 bases and J 9 bases; bases outside gene matches: 9. The DNA for the CDR3 is TGTGCCAGCACTCTAAGACAGGGACCTTCACCCCTCCACTTT. Amino acids: CASTLRQGPSPLHF.

This clone has just a few counts. The chain combines TRBV7-3 with TRBJ2-1; D possibly corresponds to TRBD2 (6 bases). Between the trimmed V and J ends, which lost 4 bases and 12 bases, there was a span of 25 bases. The CDR3 sequence is 16 residues long. Germline CDR1 is SGHTA and CDR2 is FQGTGA. In DNA form, the CDR3 reads TGTGCCAGCAGCTCACGGGGCGGGGACGCTACAATGAGGCAGTTCTTC. Protein product: CASSSRGGDATMRQFF.

The V and J genes are TRBV5-8 and TRBJ2-7, with D possibly TRBD2 on 6 matching bases. The CDR3 extends over 13 amino acids. Germline V lookup: CDR1 SGHTS, CDR2 YDEGEE. V gave up 3 bases and J gave up 3 bases, with 10 bases separating them. CDR3 coding DNA: TGTGCCAGCAGCTGGGCGGGGAACTACGAGCAGTACTTC. As protein: CASSWAGNYEQYF.

This rearrangement joins TRBV19 to TRBJ1-5; 7 bases match TRBD1. With 8 bases clipped from V and 3 bases from J, the junction kept 13 bases outside the gene matches. The V gene's germline CDR1 is LNHDA and CDR2 SQIVND (reference sequence). The CDR3 length is 16 residues. CDR3 bases: TGTGCCAGTGGTCCCCGGACAGGTGTAGACAATCAGCCCCAGCATTTT. Protein: CASGPRTGVDNQPQHF.

J is TRBJ1-5 and V is TRBV7-2; D gene ambiguous. V was cut by 0 bases and J by 6 bases, with 9 bases left in between. This CDR3 has 14 amino acids. Germline V CDR1 and CDR2: SGHTA, FQGNSA. In nucleotides, the CDR3 is TGTGCCAGCAGCTTAGCCCCCATGGCTCAGCCCCAGCATTTT. This translates into CASSLAPMAQPQHF.

The V call is TRBV7-9, the J call TRBJ2-1, with TRBD2 matching over 8 bases. J gave up 0 bases and V 3 bases, and 7 bases lay outside the gene matches. CDR1 SEHNR and CDR2 FQNEAQ come from the germline V gene (reference sequence). This CDR3 is 17 amino acids long. CDR3 nucleotides: TGTGCCAGCAGCTTCTTATTAGCGGGGAGCTCCTACAATGAGCAGTTCTTC. It specifies CASSFLLAGSSYNEQFF.

The genes are TRBV7-3 and TRBJ1-1; 7 bases agree with TRBD1. Germline V gene sequence: CDR1 SGHTA, CDR2 FQGTGA. The V gene end was trimmed by 5 bases and the J gene end by 1 base; junction bases not matched to a gene: 7. The CDR3 is 15 amino acids. CDR3 residues: CASSIQGSSNTEAFF. CDR3 sequence (DNA): TGTGCCAGCAGCATACAGGGGAGTTCGAACACTGAAGCTTTCTTT.

The CDR3 DNA is TGTGCCACCGGGGGGGACAGGGTTCCCTACGAGCAGTACTTC. It specifies CATGGDRVPYEQYF. The chain combines TRBV2 with TRBJ2-7; a possible D gene is TRBD1 (9 bases). V lost 10 bases, J lost 2 bases, and 18 bases lay in between. The germline V gene has CDR1 SNHLY and CDR2 FYNNEI. This CDR3 spans 14 amino acids.

The V call is TRBV5-1, the J call TRBJ2-3; the D gene is possibly TRBD1 (6 bases). With 0 bases removed from V and 3 bases from J, the gap between germline ends came to 11 bases. The CDR3 covers 15 residues. The germline gives CDR1 SGHRS, CDR2 YFSETQ. The CDR3 DNA is TGCGCCAGCAGCTTGGGGGCAGGGGAGACAGATACGCAGTATTTT. As protein: CASSLGAGETDTQYF.

The chain recombines TRBV7-8 with TRBJ2-2, with 9 bases identical to TRBD1. V was clipped by 9 bases and J by 5 bases; unmatched bases: 7. CDR1 SGHVS and CDR2 FQNEAQ come from the germline V gene. This CDR3 is built from 14 residues. The CDR3 DNA follows: TGTGCCAGTCGCCAACAGGGGGCGACCGGGGAGCTGTTTTTT. Its protein product is CASRQQGATGELFF.

The V call is TRBV4-1, the J call TRBJ2-7, with D perhaps matching TRBD2 (5 bases). The CDR3 has 14 residues. Germline CDR1 MGHRA, CDR2 YSYEKL. Trimming shortened V by 1 base and J by 2 bases, and 9 bases separated the two germline ends. The CDR3, as DNA: TGCGCCAGCAGCCAAGGGAGCGGCCCCTACGAGCAGTACTTC. Translating gives CASSQGSGPYEQYF.

V and J are TRBV10-3 and TRBJ1-2; TRBD1 aligns across 9 bases. CDR3 size: 15 residues. J gave up 0 bases and V 7 bases, and 6 bases lay outside the gene matches. In germline, CDR1 is ENHRY, CDR2 SYGVKD. CDR3 sequence: CAITRDREANYGYTF. CDR3 nucleotides: TGTGCCATCACAAGGGACAGGGAAGCTAACTATGGCTACACCTTC.